The rows below give T cell receptor beta chains drawn from one sample of a study of pediatric ulcerative colitis. Profiled with immunoSEQ multiplex PCR; TCRdb holds only in-frame clones, not every one. The sample has about 64,000 clones, about 86% seen once. Sample: blood. The origin of the receptors is a boy between 10 and 17 years old with severe ulcerative colitis. The CDR3 runs from the conserved cysteine through the conserved F or W. Each record gives: J gene, V gene, clone size, CDR3 protein. Clone size is given for some rows only: seen once, a few or many times, or a class if the clone is expanded.

J gene: TRBJ2-5; V gene: TRBV4-1; clone size: .; CDR3 protein: CASSQLAGEETQYF
J gene: TRBJ1-3; V gene: TRBV6-1; clone size: once; CDR3 protein: CASSQDRGSTGNTIYF
J gene: TRBJ2-2; V gene: TRBV9; clone size: once; CDR3 protein: CASSVSGVANTGELFF
J gene: TRBJ1-2; V gene: TRBV11-2; clone size: few; CDR3 protein: CASSMTTDYGYTF
J gene: TRBJ1-1; V gene: TRBV25-1; clone size: .; CDR3 protein: CASSDPGQGNTEAFF
J gene: TRBJ2-7; V gene: TRBV28; clone size: .; CDR3 protein: CASSPGQGFLSYEQYF
J gene: TRBJ1-3; V gene: TRBV5-6; clone size: .; CDR3 protein: CASSYSSGNTIYF
J gene: TRBJ1-5; V gene: TRBV30; clone size: few; CDR3 protein: CAWATGRVDNQPQHF
J gene: TRBJ2-1; V gene: TRBV5-1; clone size: .; CDR3 protein: CASSLEGGRNSEQFF
J gene: TRBJ2-3; V gene: TRBV11-3; clone size: .; CDR3 protein: CASSQTGDGADTQYF
J gene: TRBJ2-5; V gene: TRBV5-4; clone size: .; CDR3 protein: CASSLTGLAGGPETQYF
J gene: TRBJ2-1; V gene: TRBV4-3; clone size: .; CDR3 protein: CASSRSLNNEQFF
J gene: TRBJ1-2; V gene: TRBV19; clone size: .; CDR3 protein: CASSDMGAFNYGYTF
J gene: TRBJ1-4; V gene: TRBV30; clone size: .; CDR3 protein: CAWRSGVGKLFF
J gene: TRBJ2-1; V gene: TRBV28; clone size: once; CDR3 protein: CASSLIGREQFF
J gene: TRBJ1-1; V gene: TRBV6-5; clone size: few; CDR3 protein: CASSWTGTEAFF
J gene: TRBJ1-1; V gene: TRBV9; clone size: .; CDR3 protein: CASSGQGAGKNTEAFF
J gene: TRBJ1-2; V gene: TRBV27; clone size: .; CDR3 protein: CASSPRGNYGYTF
J gene: TRBJ2-1; V gene: TRBV4-3; clone size: .; CDR3 protein: CASSQDGEKYRDSYNEQFF